Below, 12 T cell receptor beta chains from the same sample are listed, as sequenced in a study of T cells after yellow fever vaccination. One entry per CDR3 protein, called by TCRdb with MiXCR from the 5' RACE reads. In the table there are roughly 160,000 distinct CDR3 sequences, under 7.5% of which are singletons. Specimen: CD4+ T cells sorted from PBMCs, collected 4 to 6 days after the first yellow fever vaccination. Receptors were obtained from a man younger than 35 who received the YFV17D yellow fever vaccine.

This clonotype was observed many times. The chain couples TRBV11-2 to TRBJ2-3; no definite D call. Germline lookup yields CDR1 SGHAT and CDR2 FQNNGV. The CDR3 covers 12 residues. Trimming took off 5 bases at V and 9 bases at J, with 12 bases between the two ends. In DNA, the CDR3 is TGTGCCAGCAGCCCTGGGCCCGCAACGCAGTATTTT. This encodes CASSPGPATQYF.

This clonotype showed up just a few times. J is TRBJ2-1 and V is TRBV5-1, with TRBD2 identical over 7 bases. The V segment lost 4 bases and the J segment 9 bases; nucleotides outside the gene matches: 13. The CDR3 covers 15 residues. The germline CDR1 and CDR2 sequences are SGHRS and YFSETQ. The CDR3 protein is CASSLGWTSRGEQFF. CDR3 DNA: TGCGCCAGCAGCCTCGGGTGGACTAGTCGCGGTGAGCAGTTCTTC.

This clonotype came up a few times. The chain links TRBV5-1 to TRBJ2-3; TRBD2 matches at 8 bases. Germline CDR1 is SGHRS and CDR2 is YFSETQ. The CDR3 contains 14 residues. The J segment lost 4 bases and the V segment lost 4 bases, leaving 5 bases of the junction unmatched. As DNA, the CDR3 is TGCGCCAGCAGCCGGGGACTAGTAGCAGATACGCAGTATTTT. This translates into CASSRGLVADTQYF.

There are many counts of this clonotype. The chain has TRBV18 and TRBJ1-1; D gene uncertain. This CDR3 comprises 14 residues. Germline CDR1 is KGHSH and CDR2 is LQKENI. V lost 0 bases to trimming and J lost 4 bases, with 9 bases between them. CDR3 DNA sequence: TGTGCCAGCTCACCACCAGGGATTGGCACTGAAGCTTTCTTT. Protein: CASSPPGIGTEAFF.

This clonotype was counted at least ten times. The CDR3 coding sequence is TGTGCCATCAGTGAGTCTAGGGGAACAGGGGCGACGGGCTACACCTTC. This sequence encodes CAISESRGTGATGYTF. V and J are TRBV10-3 and TRBJ1-2; 7 bases map to TRBD1. Germline lookup yields CDR1 ENHRY and CDR2 SYGVKD. The CDR3 length is 16 residues. The J segment lost 8 bases and the V segment lost 0 bases, leaving 12 bases of the junction unmatched.

The table lists this clonotype with a few counts. The rearrangement joins TRBV4-3 to TRBJ2-1, with no clear D. V lost 0 bases, J lost 0 bases, and 9 bases lay in between. CDR1 LGHNA and CDR2 YSLEER come from the germline V gene. CDR3 length: 16 amino acids. CDR3 residues: CASSQDFPVSYNEQFF. The CDR3 nucleotides are TGCGCCAGCAGCCAAGATTTTCCGGTCTCCTACAATGAGCAGTTCTTC.

This clonotype was seen at least ten times. V is TRBV6-5 and J is TRBJ1-6, with D possibly TRBD1 on 5 matching bases. This CDR3 is built from 15 residues. With 6 bases removed from V and 5 bases from J, the gap between germline ends came to 14 bases. Per the germline V gene, CDR1 is MNHEY and CDR2 is SVGAGI. The DNA for the CDR3 is TGTGCCAGCAGATCCCGGGGGGTGGATAATTCACCCCTCCACTTT. Protein: CASRSRGVDNSPLHF.

J is TRBJ2-7 and V is TRBV27, with D possibly being TRBD2 (6 bases). Trimming shortened V by 5 bases and J by 1 base, and 12 bases separated the two germline ends. The CDR3 totals 14 residues. Germline loops: CDR1 MNHEY, CDR2 SMNVEV (reference sequence). CDR3 amino acids: CASSPGRESYEQYV. In DNA form, the CDR3 reads TGTGCCAGCAGTCCAGGACGGGAGTCCTACGAGCAGTACGTC.

At least ten counts were recorded for this clonotype. The genes are TRBV5-1 and TRBJ2-1, with 11 bases aligning to TRBD2. The CDR3 totals 15 residues. V was clipped by 5 bases and J by 3 bases; unmatched bases: 4. Germline CDR1 is SGHRS and CDR2 is YFSETQ. CDR3 sequence: CASRHSGGDYNEQFF. CDR3 in DNA: TGCGCCAGCAGGCATAGCGGGGGGGACTACAATGAGCAGTTCTTC.

This clonotype has a count of ten or more. The rearrangement joins TRBV7-9 to TRBJ1-2; 9 nucleotides align to TRBD1. The CDR3 loop spans 15 amino acids. The germline CDR1 and CDR2 sequences are SEHNR and FQNEAQ (reference sequence). V lost 5 bases, J lost 3 bases, and 7 bases stayed unmatched. For the CDR3, the DNA is TGTGCCAGCAGCCGCGGGACAGGGACGCACTATGGCTACACCTTC. Translating gives CASSRGTGTHYGYTF. The full variable domain, in which reference TRBV7-9 and TRBJ1-2 provide the parts outside the CDR3, is DTGVSQNPRHKITKRGQNVTFRCDPISEHNRLYWYRQTLGQGPEFLTYFQNEAQLEKSRLLSDRFSAERPKGSFSTLEIQRTEQGDSAMYLCASSRGTGTHYGYTFGSGTRLTVV.

This clonotype was counted at least ten times. This chain joins TRBV12-3 or TRBV12-4 and TRBJ2-2; D uncertain. V shed 6 bases and J shed 1 base, with 9 bases lying between them. The CDR3 has 14 amino acids. CDR3 region: CASSPSVNTGELFF. The CDR3 DNA is TGTGCCAGCAGCCCCTCAGTGAACACCGGGGAGCTGTTTTTT.

This clonotype was recorded at least ten times. V gene TRBV2 combines with J gene TRBJ1-5; D is perhaps TRBD1 (5 bases). The germline CDR1 and CDR2 sequences are SNHLY and FYNNEI. This CDR3 spans 15 amino acids. V lost 1 base and J 4 bases, leaving 11 bases between the germline ends. CDR3 DNA: TGTGCCAGCAGTGAAGAAGGTGGGGGAAATCAGCCCCAGCATTTT. Amino acids: CASSEEGGGNQPQHF.